The clone carrying this T cell receptor (beta chain) came up once. Antigen specificity is unknown. The sample is drawn from a study of T cells in Graves' hyperthyroidism and ophthalmopathy. Notes on the study in general: Ophthalmopathy got predicted by the model a median around 6.8 months before its onset. Most thyroid clonotypes expanded above 0.001 appeared in blood too.

TCR beta CDR3 regions were amplified from RNA transcripts. The HTBI primer set drove a first-round RT-PCR of the TCR CDR3. TCRdb ran MiXCR on the multiplex PCR reads and lists one entry per CDR3 protein. In the table there are approximately 410,000 distinct CDR3 sequences, about 13% of which are singletons. The germline gives CDR1 LNHDA, CDR2 SQIVND (reference sequence). V was cut by 3 bases and J by 4 bases, with 7 bases left in between. The CDR3 is 13 residues long. The hyperthyroidism patients had all been newly diagnosed, and their disease duration was under 2 months. Their ages ranged from 18 to 65 years. Diagnoses used clinical symptoms, serum thyroxine and TRAb, thyroid ultrasound and orbital computed tomography.

Sequenced input: blood. The chain couples TRBV19 to TRBJ1-5; D gene uncertain. The source of this sequence is a woman between 18 and 30 years old with Graves' hyperthyroidism. CDR3 region: CASSMGRNQPQHF. CDR3 nucleotide sequence: TGTGCCAGTAGTATGGGTAGGAATCAGCCCCAGCATTTT. The complete variable domain, with remaining parts taken from reference TRBV19 and TRBJ1-5, reads DGGITQSPKYLFRKEGQNVTLSCEQNLNHDAMYWYRQDPGQGLRLIYYSQIVNDFQKGDIAEGYSVSREKKESFPLTVTSAQKNPTAFYLCASSMGRNQPQHFGDGTRLSIL.